The 5 T cell receptor beta chains below come from one sample, sequenced in a study of glioma-infiltrating T cells after dendritic cell vaccination (dated by TCRdb to the mid-2010s). Receptors were amplified or captured by the immunoSEQ multiplex PCR assay. TCRdb took this table from immuneACCESS and kept in-frame rearrangements with V and J called. Such tables lack part of the clones; where checked against another copy, unresolved V genes explain under half of the gap, and the rest is unexplained. In all, the sample holds approximately 84,000 clones, and just over 85% of those were seen once. 15% to 19% of the sample goes to the ten largest clones. Sequencing used blood, obtained before dendritic cell vaccination. The receptors were gathered from a human donor with glioblastoma.

CDR3 bases: TGTGCCTGGAGACCGGGACTAAGCGGTAATGAGCAGTTCTTC. Its translation: CAWRPGLSGNEQFF. The chain uses TRBV30 and TRBJ2-1; 7 nucleotides match TRBD2. Trimming took 3 bases from V and 7 from J; bases not matched to a gene: 9. Germline CDR1 is GTSNPN and CDR2 is SVGIG (reference sequence). The CDR3 spans 14 residues.

This sequence joins TRBV5-1 and TRBJ2-2; 11 nucleotides agree with TRBD1. The germline V gene encodes CDR1 SGHRS and CDR2 YFSETQ. The CDR3 has 16 amino acids. V shed 4 bases and J 6 bases; nucleotides not matched to a gene: 8. The CDR3 DNA sequence: TGCGCCAGCAGCCGACGGACAGGGGGCGACCCCGGGGAGCTGTTTTTT. It specifies CASSRRTGGDPGELFF.

The chain carries TRBV5-6 and TRBJ1-5; perhaps TRBD1 as D (6 bases). The CDR3 totals 16 residues. V was pared by 0 bases and J by 0 bases, with 10 bases between. Germline CDR1 is SGHDT and CDR2 is YYEEEE. CDR3 region: CASSLGGRNSNQPQHF. In DNA, the CDR3 is TGTGCCAGCAGCTTGGGGGGGCGTAATAGCAATCAGCCCCAGCATTTT. Using reference TRBV5-6 and TRBJ1-5 for the parts outside the CDR3, the full variable domain is DAGVTQSPTHLIKTRGQQVTLRCSPKSGHDTVSWYQQALGQGPQFIFQYYEEEERQRGNFPDRFSGHQFPNYSSELNVNALLLGDSALYLCASSLGGRNSNQPQHFGDGTRLSIL.

This clone appeared once. The gene calls are TRBV28 and TRBJ2-6; the D gene is possibly TRBD1 (5 bases). The CDR3 runs to 17 residues. The V and J ends lost 6 bases and 0 bases respectively, with 15 bases between them. Germline CDR1 reads MDHEN; CDR2 reads SYDVKM. The CDR3 is CASSQDKWLSGANVLTF. In DNA form, the CDR3 reads TGTGCCAGCAGCCAGGACAAATGGCTCTCTGGGGCCAACGTCCTGACTTTC.

The chain couples TRBV28 to TRBJ2-7; 11 bases are shared with TRBD2. The CDR3 loop spans 17 amino acids. In germline, CDR1 is MDHEN, CDR2 SYDVKM. Losses at the gene ends were 5 bases for V and 3 bases for J; bases not matched to a gene: 12. CDR3 sequence: CASSPRRLAGTLYEQYF. The CDR3 nucleotides are TGTGCCAGCAGTCCCCGACGACTAGCGGGAACTCTCTACGAGCAGTACTTC. The full variable domain, rest sourced from reference TRBV28 and TRBJ2-7, is DVKVTQSSRYLVKRTGEKVFLECVQDMDHENMFWYRQDPGLGLRLIYFSYDVKMKEKGDIPEGYSVSREKKERFSLILESASTNQTSMYLCASSPRRLAGTLYEQYFGPGTRLTVT.